The 27 T cell receptor beta chains below all came from one sample that was sequenced in a study of blood T cell repertoires in COVID-19. Generated by immunoSEQ multiplex PCR, the TCRdb table keeps only in-frame clones and is missing some. The top ten hold roughly 8.2% of the sample, which has around 160,000 clones, approximately 86% seen once. Material: peripheral blood. The source of these receptors is a man in his sixties with acute or convalescent COVID-19.

This clone was recorded only once. The rearrangement links TRBV3-1 (or the pseudogene TRBV3-2) to TRBJ2-5; 12 bases line up with TRBD2. The V and J ends lost 11 bases and 4 bases, in that order; junction bases with no gene match: 5. The CDR3 covers 13 residues. CDR1 and CDR2 from the germline V gene are LGHDT and YNNKEL (reference sequence). CDR3 nucleotides: TGTGCCTGGGGGACTAGCGGGCGAGAGACCCAGTACTTC. The encoded protein is CAWGTSGRETQYF.

V gene TRBV19 combines with J gene TRBJ1-2, with 11 bases fitting TRBD1. CDR3 length equals 16 residues. Germline values: CDR1 LNHDA, CDR2 SQIVND (reference sequence). The junction had 10 bases not matched to a gene; V was cut back by 8 bases and J by 2 bases. The CDR3 is CASVQEGDRGNYGYTF. In DNA form, the CDR3 reads TGTGCCAGTGTCCAAGAAGGGGACAGGGGGAACTATGGCTACACCTTC.

This clone was observed a few times. The J gene is TRBJ2-7, the V gene TRBV30, with 9 bases lining up with TRBD1. With V trimmed by 1 base and J by 2 bases, 12 bases remained unmatched. From germline, CDR1 is GTSNPN and CDR2 SVGIG (reference sequence). The CDR3 covers 17 residues. The CDR3 DNA reads as TGTGCCTGGAGTGACCCCTTACAGGGGGCTCGGACCTACGAGCAGTACTTC. This encodes CAWSDPLQGARTYEQYF.

This sequence joins TRBV5-1 and TRBJ2-1; a possible D gene is TRBD1 (5 bases). CDR3 length: 15 residues. Looked up from germline, CDR1 is SGHRS and CDR2 is YFSETQ. With 7 bases removed from V and 1 base from J, the gap between germline ends came to 15 bases. DNA for the CDR3: TGCGCCAGCGGCCCGACAGATCCATCCTACAATGAGCAGTTCTTC. Translation: CASGPTDPSYNEQFF. The full variable domain, completed using reference TRBV5-1 and TRBJ2-1, is KAGVTQTPRYLIKTRGQQVTLSCSPISGHRSVSWYQQTPGQGLQFLFEYFSETQRNKGNFPGRFSGRQFSNSRSEMNVSTLELGDSALYLCASGPTDPSYNEQFFGPGTRLTVL.

This clone has a handful of counts. This chain links TRBV28 with TRBJ1-1; 7 bases are shared with TRBD1. This CDR3 spans 11 amino acids. CDR1 is MDHEN and CDR2 is SYDVKM in the germline V gene. Germline trimming cut 6 bases from V and 10 bases from J; bases unmatched to any gene: 5. In DNA form, the CDR3 reads TGTGCCAGCAGGCTCAACAGGGGAGCTTTCTTT. Its protein product is CASRLNRGAFF.

In DNA form, the CDR3 reads TGTGCCAGCAGTGATGACAGGGGCTTTGAAGCTTTCTTT. As protein: CASSDDRGFEAFF. J is TRBJ1-1 and V is TRBV25-1, with 8 bases identical to TRBD1. The junction had 4 bases not matched to a gene; V was cut back by 3 bases and J by 7 bases. This CDR3 region has 13 residues. CDR1 MGHDK and CDR2 SYGVNS come from the germline V gene. The full variable domain, its missing parts supplied by reference TRBV25-1 and TRBJ1-1, is EADIYQTPRYLVIGTGKKITLECSQTMGHDKMYWYQQDPGMELHLIHYSYGVNSTEKGDLSSESTVSRIRTEHFPLTLESARPSHTSQYLCASSDDRGFEAFFGQGTRLTVV.

The genes are TRBV4-1 and TRBJ1-5; TRBD1 matches 10 bases. V lost 5 bases, J lost 4 bases, and 8 bases stayed unmatched. Germline assignment: CDR1 MGHRA and CDR2 YSYEKL. The CDR3 has 16 amino acids. The CDR3 DNA follows: TGCGCCAGCAGCAACCCCGGACAGGGGGGAAATCAGCCCCAGCATTTT. Translation: CASSNPGQGGNQPQHF.

CDR3 DNA sequence: TGTGCCAGCAGCCCGATCTATGGAGGCGGCTACACCTTC. This encodes CASSPIYGGGYTF. The rearrangement joins TRBV6-5 to TRBJ1-2; D unresolved. Germline CDR1 reads MNHEY; CDR2 reads SVGAGI. The length of the CDR3 is 13 residues. Trimming shortened V by 6 bases and J by 8 bases, and 16 bases separated the two germline ends.

CDR3 DNA: TGTGCCTGGAGTGTAGTTTGGCATGGCTACACCTTC. It codes for CAWSVVWHGYTF. The V gene is TRBV30, the J gene TRBJ1-2; D gene unclear. This CDR3 comprises 12 residues. Per germline, CDR1 GTSNPN and CDR2 SVGIG (reference sequence). V was pared by 0 bases and J by 6 bases, with 8 bases between.

V and J are TRBV5-1 and TRBJ1-2; 9 nucleotides align to TRBD1. The CDR3 contains 13 residues. Germline V gene data show CDR1 as SGHRS and CDR2 as YFSETQ. The trim removed 4 bases at V and 4 bases at J, leaving 2 bases unmatched. CDR3 nucleotides: TGCGCCAGCAGCACGGGACAGGGCTATGGCTACACCTTC. Residues: CASSTGQGYGYTF.

This chain links TRBV18 with TRBJ2-1, with 7 bases that match TRBD2. The CDR3 spans 16 residues. Unmatched junction bases numbered 14, after V lost 3 bases and J lost 9 bases. Germline V gives CDR1 KGHSH, CDR2 LQKENI. The CDR3 is CASSPPSGGASGEQFF. The CDR3 DNA follows: TGTGCCAGCTCACCGCCTAGCGGAGGGGCGTCAGGTGAGCAGTTCTTC.

The rearrangement joins TRBV28 to TRBJ2-7, with 10 bases identical to TRBD2. Germline V CDR1 and CDR2: MDHEN, SYDVKM. V was clipped by 7 bases and J by 7 bases; unmatched bases: 10. There are 14 residues in the CDR3. CDR3 DNA: TGTGCCAGCAACCTAAGCGGGAGGGCCCAGGAGCAGTACTTC. It yields the protein CASNLSGRAQEQYF.

This chain joins TRBV5-1 and TRBJ1-1; 8 bases match TRBD1. The CDR3 has 16 residues. Germline-derived CDR1 and CDR2 are SGHRS and YFSETQ. The V gene end was trimmed by 2 bases and the J gene end by 2 bases; junction bases not matched to a gene: 8. For the CDR3, the DNA is TGCGCCAGCAGCTTCACGACCGGGACAGGAAACACTGAAGCTTTCTTT. It encodes CASSFTTGTGNTEAFF. Variable domain in full (rest from reference TRBV5-1 and TRBJ1-1): KAGVTQTPRYLIKTRGQQVTLSCSPISGHRSVSWYQQTPGQGLQFLFEYFSETQRNKGNFPGRFSGRQFSNSRSEMNVSTLELGDSALYLCASSFTTGTGNTEAFFGQGTRLTVV.

The genes are TRBV30 and TRBJ1-5; 7 bases match TRBD1. V was pared by 0 bases and J by 3 bases, with 5 bases of the junction left unmatched. The germline CDR1 and CDR2 sequences are GTSNPN and SVGIG (reference sequence). The CDR3 has 15 residues. The CDR3 DNA sequence: TGTGCCTGGAGTGTGCGAGGACAGGTCAATCAGCCCCAGCATTTT. Its protein product is CAWSVRGQVNQPQHF.

The rearrangement joins TRBV6-5 to TRBJ1-3; perhaps TRBD1 as D (5 bases). V was pared by 6 bases and J by 0 bases, with 12 bases between. Germline V gives CDR1 MNHEY, CDR2 SVGAGI. This CDR3 contains 15 residues. The CDR3 spells CASRTTASSGNTIYF. In DNA, the CDR3 is TGTGCCAGCAGAACGACAGCTAGCTCTGGAAACACCATATATTTT.

This clone has only a few counts. This sequence joins TRBV12-3 or TRBV12-4 and TRBJ2-7; no clear D gene. The CDR3 is 13 amino acids. Trimming removed 6 bases at V and 7 bases at J, with 16 bases between. CDR3 loop: CASSLTRNSEQYF. Here the CDR3 DNA reads TGTGCCAGCAGCCTTACCCGCAACTCTGAGCAGTACTTC.

This chain uses TRBV5-5 with TRBJ2-3, with D possibly matching TRBD1 (5 bases). The V and J ends lost 5 bases and 5 bases respectively, with 9 bases between them. Germline lookup yields CDR1 SGHKS and CDR2 YYEKEE (reference sequence). The CDR3 has 12 residues. Written as DNA, the CDR3 is TGTGCCAGCAGGTCAGGGTTAGATACGCAGTATTTT. Its protein is CASRSGLDTQYF.

The genes are TRBV9 and TRBJ2-7; weak D call: TRBD1 (5 bases). Between the trimmed V and J ends, which lost 0 bases and 3 bases, there was a span of 13 bases. The CDR3 is 15 residues long. Germline V gives CDR1 SGDLS, CDR2 YYNGEE. This chain's CDR3 is CASSVEQGSHYEQYF. The CDR3 DNA sequence: TGTGCCAGCAGCGTAGAGCAGGGCAGCCACTACGAGCAGTACTTC.

The gene calls are TRBV29-1 and TRBJ2-7; 8 bases match TRBD2. CDR1 SQVTM and CDR2 ANQGSEA come from the germline V gene. Trimming at V came to 6 bases and at J to 1 base, leaving 11 bases not matched to a gene. There are 15 residues in the CDR3. The CDR3 loop is CSVSLLIAGSYEQYF. CDR3 DNA: TGCAGCGTCTCCTTATTAATAGCGGGATCCTACGAGCAGTACTTC.

The chain has TRBV7-3 and TRBJ2-2; 8 bases are a match to TRBD2. The V gene end was trimmed by 5 bases and the J gene end by 9 bases; junction bases not matched to a gene: 11. The V gene's germline CDR1 is SGHTA and CDR2 FQGTGA. The CDR3 is 15 residues long. The CDR3 loop is CASSPSGSRTWELFF. CDR3 DNA sequence: TGTGCCAGCAGCCCAAGCGGGAGTCGGACGTGGGAGCTGTTTTTT.

The rearrangement joins TRBV30 to TRBJ2-3; possibly TRBD2 for D (5 bases). The CDR3 extends over 15 amino acids. The V gene lost 3 bases and the J gene lost 5 bases, with 18 bases spanning the gap. Germline CDR1 is GTSNPN and CDR2 is SVGIG (reference sequence). The CDR3 nucleotides are TGTGCCTGGAGACACCTTAGCGCCCCGGGAGATACGCAGTATTTT. It is translated as CAWRHLSAPGDTQYF.

V gene TRBV30 combines with J gene TRBJ1-4; 7 bases align to TRBD1. This CDR3 region has 16 residues. J gave up 4 bases and V 2 bases, and 10 bases lay outside the gene matches. Germline values: CDR1 GTSNPN, CDR2 SVGIG (reference sequence). Written as DNA, the CDR3 is TGTGCCTGGAGTCCACTCCCGGGACAGCGTAATGAAAAACTGTTTTTT. Translated: CAWSPLPGQRNEKLFF.

The rearrangement joins TRBV12-5 to TRBJ2-4, with 9 nucleotides matching TRBD1. The V gene end was trimmed by 7 bases and the J gene end by 6 bases; junction bases not matched to a gene: 4. This CDR3 spans 13 amino acids. Germline V gene lookup returns CDR1 LGHNT and CDR2 FRNRAP. CDR3 residues: CASARTGANIQYF. As DNA, the CDR3 is TGTGCTAGTGCCCGGACAGGGGCAAACATTCAGTACTTC. Supplemented by reference TRBV12-5 and TRBJ2-4, the full variable domain reads DARVTQTPRHKVTEMGQEVTMRCQPILGHNTVFWYRQTMMQGLELLAYFRNRAPLDDSGMPKDRFSAEMPDATLATLKIQPSEPRDSAVYFCASARTGANIQYFGAGTRLSVL.

The chain is built from TRBV28 and TRBJ2-1; 8 bases agree with TRBD2. Germline CDR1 and CDR2: MDHEN and SYDVKM. The CDR3 loop spans 15 amino acids. With V trimmed by 6 bases and J by 9 bases, 13 bases remained unmatched. The CDR3 sequence is CASSLELSSGSEQFF. The CDR3 bases are TGTGCCAGCAGCCTAGAACTCTCGAGCGGGAGTGAGCAGTTCTTC.

The chain is built from TRBV30 and TRBJ2-5; D ambiguous. The CDR3 loop spans 11 amino acids. Germline V lookup: CDR1 GTSNPN, CDR2 SVGIG (reference sequence). V shed 2 bases and J shed 5 bases, with 6 bases lying between them. CDR3 sequence (DNA): TGTGCCTGGAGTCACGGGGAGACCCAGTACTTC. Residues: CAWSHGETQYF.

The chain uses TRBV12-5 and TRBJ2-5; D perhaps matches TRBD1 (6 bases). CDR3 size: 13 residues. V was pared by 1 base and J by 5 bases, with 8 bases between. Germline CDR1 is LGHNT and CDR2 is FRNRAP. The CDR3 reads CASGLGGQETQYF. CDR3 sequence (DNA): TGTGCTAGTGGTTTGGGCGGACAGGAGACCCAGTACTTC.

This clone was found once. The chain combines TRBV5-1 with TRBJ1-1, with TRBD1 matching over 7 bases. The CDR3 is made up of 16 amino acids. Trimming cost V 4 bases and J 1 base; bases outside gene matches: 10. CDR1 is SGHRS and CDR2 is YFSETQ in the germline V gene. CDR3 bases: TGCGCCAGCAGCATCCGTTCAGGGGGTGGGAACACTGAAGCTTTCTTT. This codes for CASSIRSGGGNTEAFF.